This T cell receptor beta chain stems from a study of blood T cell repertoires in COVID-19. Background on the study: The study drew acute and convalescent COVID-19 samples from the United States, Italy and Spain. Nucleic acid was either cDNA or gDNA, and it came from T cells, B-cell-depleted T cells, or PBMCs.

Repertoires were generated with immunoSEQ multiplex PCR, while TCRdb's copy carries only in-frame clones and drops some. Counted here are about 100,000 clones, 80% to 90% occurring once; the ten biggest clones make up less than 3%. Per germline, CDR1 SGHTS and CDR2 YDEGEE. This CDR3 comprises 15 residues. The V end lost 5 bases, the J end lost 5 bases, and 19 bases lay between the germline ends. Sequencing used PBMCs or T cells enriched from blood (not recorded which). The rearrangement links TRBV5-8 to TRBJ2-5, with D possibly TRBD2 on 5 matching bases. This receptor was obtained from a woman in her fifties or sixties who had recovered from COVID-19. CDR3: CASSGEGVRAETQYF. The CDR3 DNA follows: TGTGCCAGCAGTGGTGAGGGAGTTAGGGCGGAGACCCAGTACTTC.